The entry below gives a single TCR beta chain sequence along with its context. Its specificity is not known. Other DNA variants within this sample encode the same CDR3. The data originate from a study of shared clonotypes between healthy human individuals. Whole-study findings and limits: With a handful of donors compared, around 5.4% of naive CD4 clonotypes were shared. Generation probabilities of non-shared clonotypes were lower (relative to those shared by all four donors). Sorted-subset samples were not fully sequenced, rarefaction indicated.

It was CD45RO-negative cells, positively selected for CCR7, that made up naive CD8 cells, with terminally differentiated effector memory CD45RA+ cells excluded. Repertoires were generated with immunoSEQ multiplex PCR, while TCRdb's copy carries only in-frame clones and drops some. The sample shows about 750,000 clones, roughly 92% of them seen only once. Source material: naive CD8+ T cells sorted from blood. The source is a man between 25 and 39 years old in good health.

CDR3 protein: CASSLSGPGEQFF. The CDR3 nucleotides are TGTGCCAGCAGTTTAAGCGGCCCGGGGGAGCAGTTCTTC. This chain connects TRBV27 to TRBJ2-1; weak D call: TRBD2 (5 bases). This CDR3 has 13 amino acids. Per germline, CDR1 MNHEY and CDR2 SMNVEV (reference sequence). Between the trimmed V and J ends, which lost 2 bases and 10 bases, there was a span of 12 bases.